The rows below give T cell receptor beta chains drawn from one sample of a study of human T cells and chemical hapten exposure. TCRdb ran MiXCR on the RACE reads and lists one entry per CDR3 protein. The table shows around 120,000 distinct CDR3 sequences, with roughly an eighth occurring only once. This specimen was whole blood, taken in connection with sensitization to the hapten diphenylcyclopropenone (DPC). The receptor source for this set is a man aged 18 to 30 with alopecia areata. Some clones in this sample may be carry-over from other donors' samples. Each CDR3 is given with its conserved first and last residue. The D gene is left open where the match is weak. A clone size is listed for some rows: how often the clone was seen (once, few, many), or a class if it is expanded.

V gene: TRBV12-3/TRBV12-4; CDR3 length: 13; J gene: TRBJ1-1; clone size: few; D gene: .; CDR3 protein: CASSITRSTEAFF; CDR3 DNA: TGTGCCAGCAGTATTACTAGGAGCACTGAAGCTTTCTTT
V gene: TRBV3-1; CDR3 length: 15; J gene: TRBJ2-5; clone size: few; D gene: .; CDR3 protein: CASSRQIGHQETQYF; CDR3 DNA: TGTGCCAGCAGCCGCCAGATTGGGCACCAAGAGACCCAGTACTTC
V gene: TRBV18; CDR3 length: 15; J gene: TRBJ1-1; clone size: .; D gene: .; CDR3 protein: CASSPPIGGITEAFF; CDR3 DNA: TGTGCCAGCTCACCACCCATCGGCGGGATCACTGAAGCTTTCTTT
V gene: TRBV10-3; CDR3 length: 13; J gene: TRBJ1-2; clone size: .; D gene: .; CDR3 protein: CTISPGSAYGYTF; CDR3 DNA: TGTACCATCAGCCCAGGGTCGGCCTATGGCTACACCTTC
V gene: TRBV12-3/TRBV12-4; CDR3 length: 13; J gene: TRBJ1-1; clone size: .; D gene: .; CDR3 protein: CASSLGEEPEAFF; CDR3 DNA: TGTGCCAGCAGTTTAGGGGAAGAGCCCGAAGCTTTCTTT
V gene: TRBV11-3; CDR3 length: 15; J gene: TRBJ2-1; clone size: few; D gene: TRBD1; CDR3 protein: CASSSRTGHYNEQFF; CDR3 DNA: TGTGCCAGCAGCTCCCGGACAGGACACTACAATGAGCAGTTCTTC
V gene: TRBV20-1; CDR3 length: 12; J gene: TRBJ2-1; clone size: .; D gene: .; CDR3 protein: CSARPTYNEQFF; CDR3 DNA: TGCAGTGCTAGACCGACCTACAATGAGCAGTTCTTC
V gene: TRBV20-1; CDR3 length: 12; J gene: TRBJ2-7; clone size: .; D gene: .; CDR3 protein: CSARAAAYEQYF; CDR3 DNA: TGCAGTGCTAGAGCGGCAGCCTACGAGCAGTACTTC
V gene: TRBV12-3/TRBV12-4; CDR3 length: 14; J gene: TRBJ1-5; clone size: many; D gene: .; CDR3 protein: CASSLGGSYQPQHF; CDR3 DNA: TGTGCCAGCAGTTTAGGGGGCAGTTATCAGCCCCAGCATTTT
V gene: TRBV10-3; CDR3 length: 13; J gene: TRBJ1-5; clone size: few; D gene: .; CDR3 protein: CAISAGVDQPQHF; CDR3 DNA: TGTGCCATCAGTGCCGGGGTAGATCAGCCCCAGCATTTT
V gene: TRBV12-3/TRBV12-4; CDR3 length: 14; J gene: TRBJ1-2; clone size: few; D gene: .; CDR3 protein: CASSLSPPAHGYTF; CDR3 DNA: TGTGCCAGCAGTTTATCCCCGCCCGCCCATGGCTACACCTTC
V gene: TRBV6-2/TRBV6-3; CDR3 length: 15; J gene: TRBJ2-1; clone size: few; D gene: TRBD2; CDR3 protein: CASRNGGGPNNEQFF; CDR3 DNA: TGTGCCAGCCGGAATGGCGGGGGGCCGAACAATGAGCAGTTCTTC
V gene: TRBV29-1; CDR3 length: 13; J gene: TRBJ2-2; clone size: .; D gene: .; CDR3 protein: CSVGGTLTGELFF; CDR3 DNA: TGCAGCGTTGGCGGGACACTCACCGGGGAGCTGTTTTTT
V gene: TRBV6-4; CDR3 length: 13; J gene: TRBJ2-2; clone size: few; D gene: .; CDR3 protein: CASSDSDTGELFF; CDR3 DNA: TGTGCCAGCAGTGACTCCGATACCGGGGAGCTGTTTTTT
V gene: TRBV4-3; CDR3 length: 14; J gene: TRBJ1-5; clone size: .; D gene: .; CDR3 protein: CASSQGTGTQPQHF; CDR3 DNA: TGCGCCAGCAGCCAAGGTACAGGGACTCAGCCCCAGCATTTT
V gene: TRBV29-1; CDR3 length: 13; J gene: TRBJ1-1; clone size: .; D gene: TRBD1; CDR3 protein: CSTRDREGTEAFF; CDR3 DNA: TGCAGCACCCGGGACAGGGAGGGCACTGAAGCTTTCTTT
V gene: TRBV20-1; CDR3 length: 16; J gene: TRBJ2-1; clone size: few; D gene: TRBD1; CDR3 protein: CSARFLQGWSYNEQFF; CDR3 DNA: TGCAGTGCTAGATTCTTACAGGGGTGGTCCTACAATGAGCAGTTCTTC
V gene: TRBV6-5; CDR3 length: 14; J gene: TRBJ1-2; clone size: many; D gene: .; CDR3 protein: CASTQTGSSYGYTF; CDR3 DNA: TGTGCCAGCACCCAGACAGGCTCCTCTTATGGCTACACCTTC
V gene: TRBV7-9; CDR3 length: 15; J gene: TRBJ2-5; clone size: .; D gene: .; CDR3 protein: CASSLVGVYKETQYF; CDR3 DNA: TGTGCCAGCAGCTTAGTGGGGGTCTATAAAGAGACCCAGTACTTC
V gene: TRBV24-1; CDR3 length: 17; J gene: TRBJ2-3; clone size: .; D gene: TRBD1; CDR3 protein: CATSDLPRGRGTDTQYF; CDR3 DNA: TGTGCCACCAGTGATTTACCCAGGGGGCGCGGCACAGATACGCAGTATTTT
V gene: TRBV7-9; CDR3 length: 10; J gene: TRBJ1-1; clone size: .; D gene: .; CDR3 protein: CASSVAEAFF; CDR3 DNA: TGTGCCAGCAGTGTGGCTGAAGCTTTCTTT
V gene: TRBV4-1; CDR3 length: 17; J gene: TRBJ1-4; clone size: .; D gene: TRBD1; CDR3 protein: CASSQVGRDRGQRKLFF; CDR3 DNA: TGCGCCAGCAGCCAAGTGGGAAGGGACAGGGGGCAGCGGAAACTGTTTTTT
V gene: TRBV5-1; CDR3 length: 14; J gene: TRBJ2-7; clone size: few; D gene: TRBD2; CDR3 protein: CASSLEVAGYEQYF; CDR3 DNA: TGCGCCAGCAGCTTGGAAGTAGCGGGGTACGAGCAGTACTTC
V gene: TRBV6-6; CDR3 length: 15; J gene: TRBJ1-2; clone size: .; D gene: TRBD1; CDR3 protein: CASSTTGGADYGYTF; CDR3 DNA: TGTGCCAGCAGTACAACAGGGGGGGCAGACTATGGCTACACCTTC
V gene: TRBV20-1; CDR3 length: 16; J gene: TRBJ2-3; clone size: many; D gene: TRBD2; CDR3 protein: CSARVKLAGDTDTQYF; CDR3 DNA: TGCAGTGCTAGGGTCAAACTAGCGGGGGACACAGATACGCAGTATTTT
V gene: TRBV5-1; CDR3 length: 14; J gene: TRBJ2-4; clone size: .; D gene: .; CDR3 protein: CASSLAVAKNIQYF; CDR3 DNA: TGCGCCAGCAGCTTGGCCGTAGCCAAAAACATTCAGTACTTC
V gene: TRBV12-3/TRBV12-4; CDR3 length: 14; J gene: TRBJ1-2; clone size: .; D gene: .; CDR3 protein: CASSRTLPNYGYTF; CDR3 DNA: TGTGCCAGCAGCAGGACACTTCCTAACTATGGCTACACCTTC
V gene: TRBV12-3/TRBV12-4; CDR3 length: 12; J gene: TRBJ2-1; clone size: few; D gene: TRBD1; CDR3 protein: CASSSDRDEQFF; CDR3 DNA: TGTGCCAGCAGTTCCGACAGGGATGAGCAGTTCTTC
V gene: TRBV4-2; CDR3 length: 17; J gene: TRBJ2-3; clone size: .; D gene: TRBD2; CDR3 protein: CASSQGWRGGRKDTQYF; CDR3 DNA: TGTGCCAGCAGCCAAGGGTGGCGGGGGGGCCGAAAAGATACGCAGTATTTT
V gene: TRBV5-1; CDR3 length: 14; J gene: TRBJ1-5; clone size: few; D gene: .; CDR3 protein: CASSLNPSNQPQHF; CDR3 DNA: TGCGCCAGCAGCTTGAATCCCTCCAATCAGCCCCAGCATTTT
V gene: TRBV6-6; CDR3 length: 15; J gene: TRBJ1-5; clone size: .; D gene: TRBD1; CDR3 protein: CASSYFRGPNQPQHF; CDR3 DNA: TGTGCCAGCAGTTACTTCAGGGGGCCCAATCAGCCCCAGCATTTT
V gene: TRBV10-3; CDR3 length: 16; J gene: TRBJ2-2; clone size: .; D gene: TRBD1; CDR3 protein: CATAGGQGALTGELFF; CDR3 DNA: TGTGCCACCGCCGGGGGACAGGGGGCGCTCACCGGGGAGCTGTTTTTT
V gene: TRBV27; CDR3 length: 15; J gene: TRBJ2-1; clone size: few; D gene: TRBD2; CDR3 protein: CASSTTSGRYNEQFF; CDR3 DNA: TGTGCCAGCAGTACGACTAGCGGGCGCTACAATGAGCAGTTCTTC
V gene: TRBV2; CDR3 length: 14; J gene: TRBJ2-3; clone size: .; D gene: .; CDR3 protein: CATRSSYGTDTQYF; CDR3 DNA: TGTGCCACCCGGTCCTCTTACGGCACAGATACGCAGTATTTT
V gene: TRBV10-3; CDR3 length: 14; J gene: TRBJ1-1; clone size: .; D gene: .; CDR3 protein: CAISESLRDTEAFF; CDR3 DNA: TGTGCCATCAGTGAGTCTCTTCGGGACACTGAAGCTTTCTTT
V gene: TRBV9; CDR3 length: 13; J gene: TRBJ2-2; clone size: few; D gene: .; CDR3 protein: CASRQENTGELFF; CDR3 DNA: TGTGCCAGCAGACAGGAGAACACCGGGGAGCTGTTTTTT
V gene: TRBV7-8; CDR3 length: 16; J gene: TRBJ2-7; clone size: many; D gene: TRBD2; CDR3 protein: CASSLGLAGYPYEQYF; CDR3 DNA: TGTGCCAGCAGCCTGGGACTAGCGGGTTACCCCTACGAGCAGTACTTC
V gene: TRBV21-1; CDR3 length: 15; J gene: TRBJ2-2; clone size: .; D gene: .; CDR3 protein: CASRTGDENTGELFF; CDR3 DNA: TGTGCCAGCAGGACAGGGGATGAGAACACCGGGGAGCTGTTTTTT
V gene: TRBV7-2; CDR3 length: 14; J gene: TRBJ2-1; clone size: few; D gene: TRBD1; CDR3 protein: CASSLTGSRGEQFF; CDR3 DNA: TGTGCCAGCAGCCTGACAGGGTCAAGAGGAGAGCAGTTCTTC
V gene: TRBV5-4; CDR3 length: 15; J gene: TRBJ2-1; clone size: .; D gene: .; CDR3 protein: CASSLGLTPDNEQFF; CDR3 DNA: TGTGCCAGCAGCTTGGGGCTAACCCCTGACAATGAGCAGTTCTTC
V gene: TRBV5-1; CDR3 length: 15; J gene: TRBJ2-1; clone size: few; D gene: .; CDR3 protein: CASSLELGSTNEQFF; CDR3 DNA: TGCGCCAGCAGCTTGGAGCTGGGGTCTACGAATGAGCAGTTCTTC
V gene: TRBV29-1; CDR3 length: 13; J gene: TRBJ1-4; clone size: .; D gene: TRBD1; CDR3 protein: CSVTGVGDEKLFF; CDR3 DNA: TGCAGCGTGACAGGGGTTGGTGATGAAAAACTGTTTTTT
V gene: TRBV5-1; CDR3 length: 16; J gene: TRBJ2-2; clone size: .; D gene: TRBD1; CDR3 protein: CASSRRQGGNTGELFF; CDR3 DNA: TGCGCCAGCAGCAGACGACAGGGGGGCAACACCGGGGAGCTGTTTTTT